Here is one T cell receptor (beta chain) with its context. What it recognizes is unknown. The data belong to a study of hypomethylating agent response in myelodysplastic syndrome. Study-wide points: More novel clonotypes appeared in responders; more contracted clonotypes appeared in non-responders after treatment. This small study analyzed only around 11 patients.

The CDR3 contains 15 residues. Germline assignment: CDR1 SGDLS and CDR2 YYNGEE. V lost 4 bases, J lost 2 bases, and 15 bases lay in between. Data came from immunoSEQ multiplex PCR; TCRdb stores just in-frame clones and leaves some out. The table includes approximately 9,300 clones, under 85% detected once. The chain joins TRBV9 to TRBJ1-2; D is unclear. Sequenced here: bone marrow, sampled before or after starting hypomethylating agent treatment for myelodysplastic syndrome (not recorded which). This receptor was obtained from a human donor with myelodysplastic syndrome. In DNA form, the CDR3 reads TGTGCCAGCAGCCCCCTAGAGAGGGTCAACTATGGCTACACCTTC. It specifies CASSPLERVNYGYTF.